This T cell receptor (beta chain) comes out of a study of OX40 agonist ivuxolimab in advanced cancers. For the study at large: Dose-escalation patients' cancers were hepatocellular carcinoma, melanoma, renal cell or head and neck cancer.

The protocol was immunoSEQ multiplex PCR, while the TCRdb copy is restricted to in-frame clones and leaves out a portion. The sample has about 76,000 clones, 85% seen once. The CDR3 covers 13 residues. Germline CDR1 and CDR2: LNHDA and SQIVND (reference sequence). V was shortened by 3 bases and J by 5 bases, with 10 bases between the two germline ends. Baseline, cycle 4 day 1, and cycle 7 day 1 were the blood sampling points. This TCR came from an adult with an advanced solid tumor such as melanoma, head and neck, liver or kidney cancer. This rearrangement joins TRBV19 to TRBJ1-2; no firm D call. Specimen: CD4+ or CD8+ T cells sorted from blood, collected in a trial of the OX40 agonist ivuxolimab. The CDR3 here is CASSMRTDYGYTF. In DNA, the CDR3 is TGTGCCAGTAGTATGCGGACTGATTATGGCTACACCTTC. Based on the CDR3 plus reference TRBV19 and TRBJ1-2, the full variable domain is DGGITQSPKYLFRKEGQNVTLSCEQNLNHDAMYWYRQDPGQGLRLIYYSQIVNDFQKGDIAEGYSVSREKKESFPLTVTSAQKNPTAFYLCASSMRTDYGYTFGSGTRLTVV.